What follows are 18 T cell receptor beta chains derived from one specimen sequenced in a study of blood T cell repertoires in COVID-19. Assay used: immunoSEQ multiplex PCR; TCRdb lists only in-frame clones, some missing. The sample has 50,000 or so clones, around four fifths seen once. Source material: peripheral blood. These receptor sequences come from a man aged 50 or older with acute or convalescent COVID-19.

V usage is TRBV5-1 and J usage is TRBJ2-2, with D hard to call. CDR1 is SGHRS and CDR2 is YFSETQ in the germline V gene. Trimming took 1 base from V and 6 from J, leaving 7 bases between them. The CDR3 has 13 residues. The CDR3 spells CASSLSEAGELFF. The CDR3 nucleotides read TGCGCCAGCAGCTTGTCAGAGGCCGGGGAGCTGTTTTTT.

The chain joins TRBV6-5 to TRBJ2-1; 12 nucleotides line up with TRBD1. With V trimmed by 3 bases and J by 7 bases, 7 bases remained unmatched. The CDR3 is 16 residues long. Germline-derived CDR1 and CDR2 are MNHEY and SVGAGI. CDR3 in amino acids: CASSYAGQGARNEQFF. CDR3 sequence (DNA): TGTGCCAGCAGTTATGCGGGACAGGGGGCTAGGAATGAGCAGTTCTTC.

The V and J genes are TRBV6-1 and TRBJ2-3; 7 bases align to TRBD2. Trimming at V came to 0 bases and at J to 5 bases, leaving 8 bases not matched to a gene. The V gene's germline CDR1 is MNHNS and CDR2 SASEGT. The CDR3 is 16 amino acids. The CDR3 nucleotides read TGTGCCAGCAGTGAAGCGCTGGGGGGGGGTGGAGATACGCAGTATTTT. Residues: CASSEALGGGGDTQYF.

The chain links TRBV18 to TRBJ1-2; D remains unclear. The germline CDR1 and CDR2 sequences are KGHSH and LQKENI. V lost 6 bases, J lost 5 bases, and 19 bases lay in between. The length of the CDR3 is 15 residues. This chain's CDR3 is CASSASEDGAYGYTF. CDR3 DNA sequence: TGTGCCAGCTCCGCATCGGAGGACGGAGCTTATGGCTACACCTTC.

V usage is TRBV4-1 and J usage is TRBJ2-1; no clear D gene. The CDR3 contains 13 residues. V dropped 1 base and J dropped 2 bases, with 3 bases sitting between them. Germline-derived CDR1 and CDR2 are MGHRA and YSYEKL. The CDR3 region is CASSQGAYNEQFF. The CDR3 DNA reads as TGCGCCAGCAGCCAAGGAGCCTACAATGAGCAGTTCTTC.

V usage is TRBV7-9 and J usage is TRBJ2-7; 7 nucleotides match TRBD1. Germline loops: CDR1 SEHNR, CDR2 FQNEAQ (reference sequence). This CDR3 contains 16 residues. The V segment lost 3 bases and the J segment 0 bases; nucleotides outside the gene matches: 8. This chain's CDR3 is CASSFWGQTSSYEQYF. CDR3 nucleotides: TGTGCCAGCAGCTTCTGGGGACAGACCAGCTCCTACGAGCAGTACTTC.

The table lists this clone with a few counts. This chain links TRBV30 with TRBJ1-1; tentatively, D is TRBD1 (5 bases). The CDR3 sequence is 13 residues long. Deletions cut 3 bases from V and 5 bases from J, with 13 bases between. CDR1 is GTSNPN, CDR2 SVGIG, per germline (reference sequence). In DNA form, the CDR3 reads TGTGCCTGGAGGACGCAGGGTTGGACTGAAGCTTTCTTT. This gives the protein CAWRTQGWTEAFF.

This clone came up once. This rearrangement joins TRBV13 to TRBJ1-6; 10 nucleotides agree with TRBD1. Trimming took 5 bases from V and 10 from J; bases not matched to a gene: 5. The CDR3 covers 14 residues. Germline-derived CDR1 and CDR2 are PRHDT and FYEKMQ (reference sequence). The CDR3 loop is CASSRQGAQSPLHF. The CDR3 DNA follows: TGTGCCAGCAGCCGACAGGGGGCTCAATCACCCCTCCACTTT.

The chain uses TRBV11-1 and TRBJ2-1; 13 nucleotides match TRBD2. CDR1 is SGHAT, CDR2 FQDESV, per germline (reference sequence). With V trimmed by 0 bases and J by 10 bases, 12 bases remained unmatched. There are 18 residues in the CDR3. The CDR3 DNA is TGTGCCAGCAGCTTAGCCTCCTTAACTAGCGGGAGGGCCAAGGAGCAGTTCTTC. It codes for CASSLASLTSGRAKEQFF.

The chain is built from TRBV19 and TRBJ1-1; tentatively, D is TRBD1 (5 bases). Germline-derived CDR1 and CDR2 are LNHDA and SQIVND (reference sequence). This CDR3 is built from 14 residues. Trimming stripped 8 bases from V and 2 bases from J, with 15 bases between. The CDR3 loop is CASSGRGVNTEAFF. CDR3 sequence (DNA): TGTGCCAGTTCGGGGAGGGGAGTCAACACTGAAGCTTTCTTT.

The sample holds one count of this clone. The chain links TRBV10-1 to TRBJ2-1, with a tentative D call TRBD2 (5 bases). The CDR3 runs to 15 residues. The germline CDR1 and CDR2 sequences are WNHNN and SYGVQD (reference sequence). V lost 3 bases, J lost 5 bases, and 14 bases lay in between. CDR3 sequence: CASSDHGKFHNEQFF. DNA of the CDR3: TGCGCCAGCAGTGATCACGGGAAGTTCCACAATGAGCAGTTCTTC.

Only a few counts were recorded for this clone. The V and J genes are TRBV11-2 and TRBJ1-5, with unresolved D. V lost 5 bases and J 1 base, leaving 9 bases between the germline ends. CDR3 length equals 14 residues. Germline lookup yields CDR1 SGHAT and CDR2 FQNNGV. In DNA form, the CDR3 reads TGTGCCAGCAGCGCGGACTTAAGCAATCAGCCCCAGCATTTT. It encodes CASSADLSNQPQHF.

The count of this clone is one. The rearrangement uses TRBV4-2 and TRBJ2-1, with TRBD2 matching 9 bases. Germline values: CDR1 LGHNA, CDR2 YNFKEQ. The trim removed 1 base at V and 4 bases at J, leaving 2 bases unmatched. CDR3 length equals 15 residues. CDR3 sequence: CASSQVAGEYNEQFF. The CDR3 DNA reads as TGTGCCAGCAGCCAAGTAGCGGGAGAGTACAATGAGCAGTTCTTC.

The rearrangement uses TRBV28 and TRBJ1-1; possible D gene TRBD1, 6 bases. Trimming pared 5 bases from V and 0 bases from J, leaving 19 bases between. Germline V lookup: CDR1 MDHEN, CDR2 SYDVKM. CDR3 length: 17 amino acids. CDR3 coding DNA: TGTGCCAGCAGTGCGCTCCGGGACACAAAAATGAACACTGAAGCTTTCTTT. It codes for CASSALRDTKMNTEAFF.

The rearrangement joins TRBV7-8 to TRBJ2-1; D remains unclear. From germline, CDR1 is SGHVS and CDR2 FQNEAQ. The length of the CDR3 is 11 residues. With 7 bases removed from V and 10 bases from J, the gap between germline ends came to 11 bases. CDR3 sequence: CASTPVEEQFF. In nucleotides, the CDR3 is TGTGCCAGCACCCCCGTAGAAGAGCAGTTCTTC. The whole variable domain, remainder taken from reference TRBV7-8 and TRBJ2-1, is GAGVSQSPRYKVAKRGQDVALRCDPISGHVSLFWYQQALGQGPEFLTYFQNEAQLDKSGLPSDRFFAERPEGSVSTLKIQRTQQEDSAVYLCASTPVEEQFFGPGTRLTVL.

V gene TRBV5-1 combines with J gene TRBJ1-1, with D uncertain. The CDR3 has 13 residues. Germline V gene lookup returns CDR1 SGHRS and CDR2 YFSETQ. The germline V and J ends were trimmed by 0 bases and 9 bases, with 12 bases remaining between them. CDR3 protein: CASSLVADKKAFF. In nucleotides, the CDR3 is TGCGCCAGCAGCTTGGTTGCCGACAAGAAAGCTTTCTTT.

In this sample, this clone turned up a few times. CDR3 coding DNA: TGTGCCAGCAGCCAAACAGGGGGAGACAACACTGAAGCTTTCTTT. Amino acid sequence: CASSQTGGDNTEAFF. This rearrangement joins TRBV11-3 to TRBJ1-1, with TRBD1 identical over 8 bases. Trimming removed 5 bases from V and 2 bases from J; junction bases left unmatched: 7. Germline assignment: CDR1 SGHNT and CDR2 YENEEA. This CDR3 has 15 residues.

This clone was counted a single time. The V and J genes are TRBV21-1 and TRBJ1-5; TRBD1 is the table's D call, not checked against the DNA. TRBV21-1 constitutes a pseudogene. The CDR3 spans 16 residues. The CDR3 here is CARCLPGQGNNQPQHF. CDR3 DNA: TGTGCCAGGTGTCTTCCGGGACAGGGGAACAATCAGCCCCAGCATTTT.